The 17 T cell receptor beta chains given below trace back to one sample, sequenced in a study of beta chain features in type 1 diabetes. Whole-study results and caveats: Significant though moderate, a shortening of TCRB CDR3s appeared in all four CD4+ subsets of Type 1 diabetes patients.

Every bit of the isolated RNA underwent reverse transcription, so sequencing read expressed TCRB transcripts. Only in-frame clones appear in the TCRdb table, and some are missing; sequencing was by immunoSEQ multiplex PCR. Among hundreds of thousands of clones, about 14% were seen once, and the ten largest hold less than 0.04%. Their antigens are not known. Sequencing input: naive CD4+ T cells from blood. The origin of the receptors is a man aged 18 to 30 with type 1 diabetes.

Remarks on this clone: Within the sample, other DNA sequences also encode this same CDR3. The chain has TRBV27 and TRBJ2-1; possible D gene TRBD2, 5 bases. The germline V gene encodes CDR1 MNHEY and CDR2 SMNVEV (reference sequence). This CDR3 comprises 14 residues. Trimming removed 5 bases at V and 1 base at J, with 9 bases between. The CDR3 DNA follows: TGTGCCAGCAGTAGCGGACGATCCTACAATGAGCAGTTCTTC. This sequence encodes CASSSGRSYNEQFF.

The table lists this clone with a few counts. The chain uses TRBV15 and TRBJ2-5; a weak D match, TRBD2 (5 bases). V was shortened by 5 bases and J by 2 bases, with 15 bases between the two germline ends. Germline V gives CDR1 LNHNV, CDR2 YYDKDF (reference sequence). The CDR3 totals 15 residues. The CDR3 DNA follows: TGTGCCACCAGCCGACTACAACCACTTCAAGAGACCCAGTACTTC. Translation gives CATSRLQPLQETQYF.

This clone has more than one count but fewer than ten. The rearrangement uses TRBV30 and TRBJ2-3; 7 nucleotides align to TRBD1. The CDR3 has 14 amino acids. The ends lost 3 bases at V and 5 bases at J; junction bases unmatched: 8. CDR1 is GTSNPN, CDR2 SVGIG, per germline (reference sequence). The CDR3 region has the DNA TGTGCCTGGAGCCGGGACAGCGGCTTAGATACGCAGTATTTT. Its translation: CAWSRDSGLDTQYF.

The CDR3 reads CSGIQETQYF. CDR3 coding DNA: TGCTCGGGGATACAAGAGACCCAGTACTTC. This chain uses TRBV20-1 with TRBJ2-5; possible D gene TRBD2, 5 bases. Per germline, CDR1 DFQATT and CDR2 SNEGSKA (reference sequence). This CDR3 has 10 amino acids.

This clone was found a few times. This chain joins TRBV9 and TRBJ2-1, with 8 nucleotides matching TRBD1. The CDR3 length is 14 residues. The ends lost 4 bases at V and 3 bases at J; junction bases unmatched: 3. The germline V gene encodes CDR1 SGDLS and CDR2 YYNGEE. The CDR3 loop is CASSQGQGYNEQFF. The CDR3 DNA follows: TGTGCCAGCAGCCAAGGACAGGGCTACAATGAGCAGTTCTTC.

This clone has just one count. The V and J genes are TRBV5-6 and TRBJ2-1; 7 bases fit TRBD1. Germline V CDR1 and CDR2: SGHDT, YYEEEE. The V segment lost 5 bases and the J segment 0 bases; nucleotides outside the gene matches: 8. The CDR3 is 16 residues long. The CDR3 sequence: CASRRDRSYSYNEQFF. The CDR3 region has the DNA TGTGCCAGCAGGAGGGACAGATCTTACTCCTACAATGAGCAGTTCTTC.

The V gene is TRBV7-9, the J gene TRBJ1-2, with 9 bases that match TRBD1. Germline CDR1 and CDR2: SEHNR and FQNEAQ (reference sequence). The CDR3 totals 16 residues. J lost 9 bases, V lost 3 bases, and 14 bases had no gene match. The CDR3 DNA is TGTGCCAGCAGCTTCACCGTTGGACAGGGGCCCCATAGCTACACCTTC. Translated: CASSFTVGQGPHSYTF.

This clone was found a few times. The V gene is TRBV7-9, the J gene TRBJ2-7; D may be TRBD1 (8 bases). CDR1 SEHNR and CDR2 FQNEAQ come from the germline V gene (reference sequence). CDR3 length: 15 residues. V was pared by 6 bases and J by 3 bases, with 18 bases between. DNA for the CDR3: TGTGCCAGCAGTGCGGGGGACAGGTATTACTACGAGCAGTACTTC. This sequence encodes CASSAGDRYYYEQYF.

This clone was seen more than once but under ten times. The V gene is TRBV28, the J gene TRBJ1-2; D is uncertain. Germline V CDR1 and CDR2: MDHEN, SYDVKM. The V and J ends lost 2 bases and 4 bases respectively, with 11 bases between them. This CDR3 comprises 14 residues. In DNA, the CDR3 is TGTGCCAGCAGTTTACGGGTGGTGACCTATGGCTACACCTTC. Translation: CASSLRVVTYGYTF.

This clone was counted between two and nine times. J is TRBJ2-2 and V is TRBV5-4; D is uncertain. The ends were cut back, 2 bases at V and 6 bases at J, with 8 bases in the middle. This CDR3 region has 13 residues. Germline V lookup: CDR1 SGHNT, CDR2 YYREEE (reference sequence). The chain's CDR3 is CASSFSASGELFF. The DNA of the CDR3 is TGTGCCAGCAGCTTTTCGGCATCCGGGGAGCTGTTTTTT.

The V call is TRBV14, the J call TRBJ2-7; 9 bases are a match to TRBD2. The CDR3 sequence is 16 residues long. Germline V gives CDR1 SGHDN, CDR2 FVKESK. Trimming took 1 base from V and 1 from J; bases not matched to a gene: 5. CDR3 coding DNA: TGTGCCAGCAGCCAAGCCCCAGCGGGGGGATCCTACGAGCAGTACTTC. As protein: CASSQAPAGGSYEQYF.

The chain links TRBV5-4 to TRBJ2-7; no clear D gene. CDR1 SGHNT and CDR2 YYREEE come from the germline V gene (reference sequence). V lost 4 bases and J 5 bases, leaving 10 bases between the germline ends. The CDR3 length is 12 residues. CDR3 nucleotides: TGTGCCAGCAGCCTCCCTAAGGACGAGCAGTACTTC. It encodes CASSLPKDEQYF. Together with reference TRBV5-4 and TRBJ2-7, the CDR3 gives the full variable domain: ETGVTQSPTHLIKTRGQQVTLRCSSQSGHNTVSWYQQALGQGPQFIFQYYREEENGRGNFPPRFSGLQFPNYSSELNVNALELDDSALYLCASSLPKDEQYFGPGTRLTVT.

The genes are TRBV9 and TRBJ1-2; maybe TRBD1 (6 bases). Germline CDR1 SGDLS, CDR2 YYNGEE. The CDR3 has 14 amino acids. Trimming left V 3 bases short and J 4 bases short, with 13 bases between. DNA of the CDR3: TGTGCCAGCAGCGGGACGGCACAGGGCTATGGCTACACCTTC. Protein: CASSGTAQGYGYTF.

The genes are TRBV7-2 and TRBJ2-1; perhaps TRBD2 as D (6 bases). Germline assignment: CDR1 SGHTA and CDR2 FQGNSA. The CDR3 has 16 amino acids. V was trimmed by 1 base and J by 7 bases, leaving 17 bases between them. The CDR3 DNA is TGTGCCAGCAGCTTAGGGCCGGGAGCGTTCATTAATGAGCAGTTCTTC. Its translation is CASSLGPGAFINEQFF.

This clone was counted a few times. J is TRBJ2-5 and V is TRBV10-3; 7 bases match TRBD2. Germline assignment: CDR1 ENHRY and CDR2 SYGVKD. With V trimmed by 6 bases and J by 5 bases, 6 bases remained unmatched. This CDR3 region has 13 residues. The DNA of the CDR3 is TGTGCCATCAGGACGGGAGGTATGGAGACCCAGTACTTC. This translates into CAIRTGGMETQYF.

This clone was counted a few times. J is TRBJ1-3 and V is TRBV7-2, with 8 bases matching TRBD1. This CDR3 contains 15 residues. With 4 bases clipped from V and 2 bases from J, the junction kept 4 bases outside the gene matches. Germline-derived CDR1 and CDR2 are SGHTA and FQGNSA. DNA of the CDR3: TGTGCCAGCAGCTCCCGACAGGGGACTGGAAACACCATATATTTT. This gives the protein CASSSRQGTGNTIYF.

The table lists this clone with a few counts. This chain connects TRBV28 to TRBJ2-1, with D tentatively TRBD2 (7 bases). The germline gives CDR1 MDHEN, CDR2 SYDVKM. The CDR3 totals 15 residues. V lost 7 bases, J lost 8 bases, and 21 bases lay in between. CDR3 DNA sequence: TGTGCCAGCACCAACCCCCGGGGGGCCAATGATGAGCAGTTCTTC. Translating gives CASTNPRGANDEQFF.